This record covers a single T cell receptor (beta chain). With 0 bases clipped from V and 6 bases from J, the junction kept 1 base outside the gene matches. Germline V lookup: CDR1 SGHTA, CDR2 FQGNSA. The CDR3 is made up of 14 amino acids. This specimen comes from a study of blood T cell repertoires in COVID-19. Here immunoSEQ multiplex PCR was the method, and the copy in TCRdb shows in-frame clones only, minus some. Of about 310,000 clones listed, over 75% are singletons. This TCR was recovered from a man aged 50 to 60 with active or convalescent COVID-19. The V gene is TRBV7-2, the J gene TRBJ2-1, with 8 nucleotides matching TRBD1. The sequenced sample was peripheral blood. The CDR3 loop reads CASSLAGQGNEQFF. The CDR3 bases are TGTGCCAGCAGCTTAGCTGGACAGGGCAATGAGCAGTTCTTC. Using reference TRBV7-2 and TRBJ2-1 for the parts outside the CDR3, the full variable domain is GAGVSQSPSNKVTEKGKDVELRCDPISGHTALYWYRQSLGQGLEFLIYFQGNSAPDKSGLPSDRFSAERTGGSVSTLTIQRTQQEDSAVYLCASSLAGQGNEQFFGPGTRLTVL.